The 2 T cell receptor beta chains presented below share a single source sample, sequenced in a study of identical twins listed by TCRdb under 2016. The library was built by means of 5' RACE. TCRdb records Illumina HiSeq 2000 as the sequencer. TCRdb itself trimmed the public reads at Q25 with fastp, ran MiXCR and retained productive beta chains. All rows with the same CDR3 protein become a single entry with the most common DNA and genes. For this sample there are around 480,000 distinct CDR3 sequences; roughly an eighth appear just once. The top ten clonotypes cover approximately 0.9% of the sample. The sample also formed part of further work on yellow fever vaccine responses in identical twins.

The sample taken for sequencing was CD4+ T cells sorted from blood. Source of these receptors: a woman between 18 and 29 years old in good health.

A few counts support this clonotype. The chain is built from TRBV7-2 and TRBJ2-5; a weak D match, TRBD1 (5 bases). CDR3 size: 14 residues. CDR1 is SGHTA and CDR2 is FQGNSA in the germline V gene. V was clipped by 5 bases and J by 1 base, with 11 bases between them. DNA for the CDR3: TGTGCCAGCAGCCAGCAGGGCCCCCAAGAGACCCAGTACTTC. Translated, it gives CASSQQGPQETQYF.

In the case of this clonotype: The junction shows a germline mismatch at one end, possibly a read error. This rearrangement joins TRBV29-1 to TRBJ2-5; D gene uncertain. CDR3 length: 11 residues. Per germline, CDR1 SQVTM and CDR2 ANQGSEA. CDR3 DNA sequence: TGCAGCGCTGAAGATCAAGAGACCCAGTACTTC. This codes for CSAEDQETQYF. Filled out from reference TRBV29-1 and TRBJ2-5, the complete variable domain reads SAVISQKPSRDICQRGTSLTIQCQVDSQVTMMFWYRQQPGQSLTLIATANQGSEATYESGFVIDKFPISRPNLTFSTLTVSNMSPEDSSIYLCSAEDQETQYFGPGTRLLVL.